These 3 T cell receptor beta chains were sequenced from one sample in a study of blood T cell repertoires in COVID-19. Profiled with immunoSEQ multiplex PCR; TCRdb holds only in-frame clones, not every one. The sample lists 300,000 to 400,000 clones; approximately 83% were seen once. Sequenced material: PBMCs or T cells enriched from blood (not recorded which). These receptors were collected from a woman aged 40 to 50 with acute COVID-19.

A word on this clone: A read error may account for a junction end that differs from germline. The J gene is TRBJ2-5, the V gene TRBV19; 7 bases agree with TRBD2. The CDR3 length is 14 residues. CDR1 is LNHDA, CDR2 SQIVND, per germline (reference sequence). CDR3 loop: CASSIGEGQGTQYF. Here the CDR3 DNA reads TGTGCCAGTAGTATAGGGGAGGGTCAAGGGACCCAGTACTTC.

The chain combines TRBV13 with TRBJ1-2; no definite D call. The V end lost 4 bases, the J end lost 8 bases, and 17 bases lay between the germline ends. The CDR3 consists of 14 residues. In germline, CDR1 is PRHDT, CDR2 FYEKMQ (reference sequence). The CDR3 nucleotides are TGTGCCAGCAGCTCGTTAGGACTTCAGAGGGGCTACACCTTC. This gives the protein CASSSLGLQRGYTF.

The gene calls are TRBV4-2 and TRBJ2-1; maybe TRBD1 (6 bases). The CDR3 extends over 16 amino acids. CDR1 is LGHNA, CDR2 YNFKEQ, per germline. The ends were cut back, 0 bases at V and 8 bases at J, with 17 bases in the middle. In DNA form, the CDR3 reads TGTGCCAGCAGCCAAGATCGACAGGCGTCCTCACATGAGCAGTTCTTC. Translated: CASSQDRQASSHEQFF.